This passage covers 8 T cell receptor beta chains from one sample sequenced in a study of blood T cell repertoires in COVID-19. Sequenced by immunoSEQ multiplex PCR; TCRdb stores in-frame clones only, minus some. The sample shows more than 45,000 clones, around 90% of them seen only once. Material for sequencing was peripheral blood. The receptors here all came from a man in his sixties with acute or convalescent COVID-19.

The V and J genes are TRBV5-1 and TRBJ1-2; 10 bases fit TRBD1. CDR1 is SGHRS, CDR2 YFSETQ, per germline. The J segment lost 2 bases and the V segment lost 1 base, leaving 5 bases of the junction unmatched. This CDR3 is 16 amino acids long. CDR3 DNA sequence: TGCGCCAGCAGCTTGACGGGGACAGGGGCCAACTATGGCTACACCTTC. Protein product: CASSLTGTGANYGYTF.

The chain uses TRBV7-8 and TRBJ1-1; no reliable D call. The CDR3 extends over 15 amino acids. Germline V CDR1 and CDR2: SGHVS, FQNEAQ. The germline V and J ends were trimmed by 2 bases and 5 bases, with 15 bases remaining between them. The CDR3 loop is CASSLISASLTEAFF. DNA of the CDR3: TGTGCCAGCAGCTTAATTTCCGCATCCCTAACTGAAGCTTTCTTT. Drawing the rest from reference TRBV7-8 and TRBJ1-1, the complete variable domain is GAGVSQSPRYKVAKRGQDVALRCDPISGHVSLFWYQQALGQGPEFLTYFQNEAQLDKSGLPSDRFFAERPEGSVSTLKIQRTQQEDSAVYLCASSLISASLTEAFFGQGTRLTVV.

This clone was observed a single time. The chain links TRBV7-9 to TRBJ2-1, with 7 positions matching TRBD1. Germline CDR1 is SEHNR and CDR2 is FQNEAQ (reference sequence). The CDR3 extends over 14 amino acids. The J segment lost 3 bases and the V segment lost 7 bases, leaving 6 bases of the junction unmatched. CDR3 protein: CASTQSGGYNEQFF. The CDR3 DNA follows: TGTGCCAGCACCCAATCAGGGGGCTACAATGAGCAGTTCTTC. The variable domain in full, completed from reference TRBV7-9 and TRBJ2-1, reads DTGVSQNPRHKITKRGQNVTFRCDPISEHNRLYWYRQTLGQGPEFLTYFQNEAQLEKSRLLSDRFSAERPKGSFSTLEIQRTEQGDSAMYLCASTQSGGYNEQFFGPGTRLTVL.

The V gene is TRBV3-1 (or the pseudogene TRBV3-2), the J gene TRBJ1-1; 8 nucleotides agree with TRBD1. Germline trimming cut 4 bases from V and 3 bases from J; bases unmatched to any gene: 4. The CDR3 has 14 residues. In germline, CDR1 is LGHDT, CDR2 YNNKEL (reference sequence). CDR3 DNA sequence: TGTGCCAGCAGCCCCCAGGACAGGGACACTGAAGCTTTCTTT. Its translation is CASSPQDRDTEAFF.

This chain connects TRBV6-5 to TRBJ2-1, with 8 bases fitting TRBD2. V lost 6 bases and J lost 2; bases outside the gene matches: 6. Per germline, CDR1 MNHEY and CDR2 SVGAGI. This CDR3 region has 15 residues. CDR3: CASRVAGTTYNEQFF. The DNA for the CDR3 is TGTGCCAGCAGGGTAGCGGGGACCACCTACAATGAGCAGTTCTTC.

The V call is TRBV4-2, the J call TRBJ2-3; 8 bases map to TRBD2. V trimming: 4 bases; J trimming: 4 bases; junction bases outside the gene matches: 10. Looked up from germline, CDR1 is LGHNA and CDR2 is YNFKEQ. This CDR3 region has 16 residues. This CDR3 is CASSPKRASGPDTQYF. The CDR3 coding sequence is TGTGCCAGCAGCCCCAAGCGAGCTAGCGGGCCAGATACGCAGTATTTT.

The chain joins TRBV9 to TRBJ1-4; no reliable D call. There are 14 residues in the CDR3. V was trimmed by 0 bases and J by 8 bases, leaving 11 bases between them. Germline V CDR1 and CDR2: SGDLS, YYNGEE. CDR3 residues: CASSVDHLREKLFF. The CDR3 coding sequence is TGTGCCAGCAGCGTAGACCACCTGCGGGAAAAACTGTTTTTT.

The V call is TRBV7-2, the J call TRBJ2-1; 10 bases are a match to TRBD2. Germline lookup yields CDR1 SGHTA and CDR2 FQGNSA. Trimming at V came to 5 bases and at J to 7 bases, leaving 11 bases not matched to a gene. The CDR3 has 16 amino acids. The CDR3 is CASSPGASGSGNEQFF. CDR3 sequence (DNA): TGTGCCAGCAGCCCCGGGGCTAGCGGGAGCGGGAATGAGCAGTTCTTC. The whole variable domain, filled in from reference TRBV7-2 and TRBJ2-1, reads GAGVSQSPSNKVTEKGKDVELRCDPISGHTALYWYRQSLGQGLEFLIYFQGNSAPDKSGLPSDRFSAERTGGSVSTLTIQRTQQEDSAVYLCASSPGASGSGNEQFFGPGTRLTVL.